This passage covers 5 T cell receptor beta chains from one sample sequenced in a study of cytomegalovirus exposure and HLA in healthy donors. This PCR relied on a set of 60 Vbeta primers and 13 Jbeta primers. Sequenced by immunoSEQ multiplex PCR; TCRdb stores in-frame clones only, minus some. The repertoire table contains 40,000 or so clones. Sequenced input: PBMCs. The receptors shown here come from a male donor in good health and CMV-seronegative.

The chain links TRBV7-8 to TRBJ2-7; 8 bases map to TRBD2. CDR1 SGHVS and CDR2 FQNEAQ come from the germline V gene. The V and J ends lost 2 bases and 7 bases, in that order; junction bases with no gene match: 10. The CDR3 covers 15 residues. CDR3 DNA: TGTGCCAGCAGCTTATCCCCGACTAGCGAATCGGAGCAGTACTTC. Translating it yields CASSLSPTSESEQYF.

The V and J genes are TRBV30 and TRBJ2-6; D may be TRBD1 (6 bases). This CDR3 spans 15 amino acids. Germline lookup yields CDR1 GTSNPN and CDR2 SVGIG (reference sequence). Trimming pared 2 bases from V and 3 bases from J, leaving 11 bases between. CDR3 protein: CAWSMGAGGANVLTF. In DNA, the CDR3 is TGTGCCTGGAGTATGGGGGCTGGTGGGGCCAACGTCCTGACTTTC.

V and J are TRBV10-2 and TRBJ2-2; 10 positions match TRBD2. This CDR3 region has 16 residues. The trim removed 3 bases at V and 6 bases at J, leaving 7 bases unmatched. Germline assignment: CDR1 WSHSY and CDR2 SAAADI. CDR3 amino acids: CASSDPAGGSAGELFF. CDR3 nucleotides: TGCGCCAGCAGTGATCCAGCGGGAGGGTCGGCCGGGGAGCTGTTTTTT.

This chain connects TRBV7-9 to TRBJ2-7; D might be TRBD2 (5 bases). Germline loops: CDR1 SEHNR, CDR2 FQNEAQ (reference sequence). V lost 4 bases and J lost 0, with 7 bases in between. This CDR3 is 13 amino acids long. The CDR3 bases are TGTGCCAGCAGCTCCGGGATCTCCTACGAGCAGTACTTC. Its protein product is CASSSGISYEQYF.

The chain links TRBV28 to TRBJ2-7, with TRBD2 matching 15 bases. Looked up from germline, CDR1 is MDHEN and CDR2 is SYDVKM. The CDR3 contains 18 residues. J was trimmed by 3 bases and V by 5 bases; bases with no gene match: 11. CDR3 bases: TGTGCCAGCAGTGAACCCTCCGGGACTAGCGGGAGGCACTACGAGCAGTACTTC. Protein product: CASSEPSGTSGRHYEQYF.